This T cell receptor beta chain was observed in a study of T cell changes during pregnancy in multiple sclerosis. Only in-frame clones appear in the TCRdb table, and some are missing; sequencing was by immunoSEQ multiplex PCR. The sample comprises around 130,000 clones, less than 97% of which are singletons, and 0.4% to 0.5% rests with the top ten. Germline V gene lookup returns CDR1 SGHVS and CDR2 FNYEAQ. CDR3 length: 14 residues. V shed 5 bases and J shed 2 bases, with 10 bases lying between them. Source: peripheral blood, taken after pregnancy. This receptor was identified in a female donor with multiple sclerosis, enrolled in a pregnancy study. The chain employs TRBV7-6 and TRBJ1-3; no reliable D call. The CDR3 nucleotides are TGTGCCAGCAGCAACTTACGCACTGGAAACACCATATATTTT. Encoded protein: CASSNLRTGNTIYF.